This T cell receptor (beta chain) was recorded in a study of Ad26.COV2.S vaccination and SARS-CoV-2 variants. As to treatment: roughly 20 received Ad26.COV2.S at low or high dose, single or two shots; roughly 5 received placebo; per-sample allocation not given. Repertoires come from day 63 after the first vaccine or placebo injection. The CDR3 has 14 amino acids. Trimming stripped 0 bases from V and 1 base from J, with 7 bases between. Looked up from germline, CDR1 is SGDLS and CDR2 is YYNGEE. TCRdb keeps only in-frame clones here, not all; method: immunoSEQ multiplex PCR. Among some 460,000 clones listed, about nine tenths were seen once.

The sequences come from peripheral blood, collected in a trial of Ad26.COV2.S vaccine versus placebo. This rearrangement joins TRBV9 to TRBJ1-2; unclear D gene. The TCR sequence derives from a person aged 18 to 65 who received the Ad26.COV2.S COVID-19 vaccine or a placebo. This CDR3 is CASSVGTHNYGYTF. The CDR3 nucleotides are TGTGCCAGCAGCGTAGGAACCCATAACTATGGCTACACCTTC.